The 32 T cell receptor beta chains below all came from one sample that was sequenced in a study of blood T cells in healthy people across ages. With a J-beta primer mix and a sample-barcoded 5' primer, a second PCR ran about 6 to 11 cycles. In TCRdb, the 5' RACE reads were re-called with MiXCR into one record per CDR3 protein. The sample carries about 940,000 distinct CDR3 sequences, roughly 48% recorded once. The specimen sequenced was blood. These receptors originate from a man aged 25-45 years in good health.

Only one count was recorded for this clonotype. The J gene is TRBJ1-1, the V gene TRBV11-1; 7 bases align to TRBD1. This CDR3 contains 15 residues. Trimming cost V 5 bases and J 3 bases; bases outside gene matches: 9. Germline V lookup: CDR1 SGHAT, CDR2 FQDESV (reference sequence). CDR3 DNA sequence: TGTGCCAGCAGCCGACAGGGTTGGGGTGACACTGAAGCTTTCTTT. Translated, it gives CASSRQGWGDTEAFF.

Points on this clonotype: A clone one base away is much larger, so this may be a read error. This sequence joins TRBV25-1 and TRBJ2-7; TRBD1 is a possible D gene (6 bases). The CDR3 consists of 13 residues. Trimming removed 4 bases at V and 7 bases at J, with 14 bases between. Germline V gene sequence: CDR1 MGHDK, CDR2 SYGVNS. The CDR3 DNA reads TGTGCCAGCAGTGGCTCAGGGGTTTGGGAGCAGTACTTC. Protein product: CASSGSGVWEQYF.

This chain joins TRBV6-5 and TRBJ1-6, with D possibly TRBD1 on 6 matching bases. Trimming removed 0 bases from V and 7 bases from J, with 13 bases in between. The germline V gene encodes CDR1 MNHEY and CDR2 SVGAGI. This CDR3 is built from 16 residues. The CDR3 DNA sequence: TGTGCCAGCAGTTACTCGGGACACGCGGCGAATTCACCCCTCCACTTT. Amino acid sequence: CASSYSGHAANSPLHF.

V usage is TRBV4-1 and J usage is TRBJ2-3; 7 nucleotides line up with TRBD2. The germline CDR1 and CDR2 sequences are MGHRA and YSYEKL. The trim removed 0 bases at V and 2 bases at J, leaving 8 bases unmatched. This CDR3 contains 17 residues. This CDR3 is CASSQDRDGGFTDTQYF. In nucleotides, the CDR3 is TGCGCCAGCAGCCAAGATCGGGACGGGGGGTTCACAGATACGCAGTATTTT.

V gene TRBV20-1 combines with J gene TRBJ2-5; D remains ambiguous. The J call may be wrong; the DNA end is better matched by TRBJ2-7. CDR1 is DFQATT and CDR2 is SNEGSKA in the germline V gene (reference sequence). The CDR3 loop spans 12 amino acids. CDR3 sequence reads: CSARDRPNEQYF. CDR3 nucleotides: TGCAGTGCTAGAGATCGCCCAAACGAGCAGTACTTC.

This clonotype has a single count. The J gene is TRBJ1-5, the V gene TRBV10-3, with 8 positions matching TRBD1. The CDR3 has 14 residues. With V trimmed by 4 bases and J by 9 bases, 8 bases remained unmatched. The germline CDR1 and CDR2 sequences are ENHRY and SYGVKD. CDR3 coding DNA: TGTGCCATCAGTGTGGACAGGGTCCGACGGCCCCAGCATTTT. Protein product: CAISVDRVRRPQHF.

The chain joins TRBV5-6 to TRBJ2-3; no firm D call. Trimming removed 0 bases from V and 2 bases from J, with 13 bases in between. Germline CDR1 is SGHDT and CDR2 is YYEEEE. The CDR3 spans 16 residues. CDR3 sequence reads: CASSLVSALFTDTQYF. The CDR3 nucleotides read TGTGCCAGCAGCTTGGTATCGGCACTTTTCACAGATACGCAGTATTTT.

This chain links TRBV12-3 or TRBV12-4 with TRBJ1-1; 9 positions match TRBD1. There are 15 residues in the CDR3. V shed 2 bases and J 6 bases; nucleotides not matched to a gene: 7. CDR3 amino acids: CASSLNTGGPSEAFF. The CDR3 bases are TGTGCCAGCAGTTTAAATACAGGGGGCCCCTCTGAAGCTTTCTTT.

This clonotype was found a few times. One end of the junction fails to match germline, which may point to a read error. The rearrangement joins TRBV12-3 or TRBV12-4 to TRBJ2-3; 11 bases agree with TRBD2. The CDR3 runs to 16 residues. CDR3 in amino acids: CASSPGTSGFTDTRYF. CDR3 DNA sequence: TGTGCCAGCAGCCCAGGGACTAGCGGATTCACAGATACGCGGTATTTT.

CDR3 in amino acids: CASSFIGRGSYNEQFF. CDR3 coding DNA: TGTGCCAGCAGCTTCATTGGCAGGGGGTCCTACAATGAGCAGTTCTTC. The V gene is TRBV7-9, the J gene TRBJ2-1; 7 bases fit TRBD1. The CDR3 runs to 16 residues. V trimming: 3 bases; J trimming: 1 base; junction bases outside the gene matches: 6. CDR1 SEHNR and CDR2 FQNEAQ come from the germline V gene (reference sequence).

This chain connects TRBV29-1 to TRBJ2-1; D gene ambiguous. CDR1 and CDR2 (germline): SQVTM, ANQGSEA. The CDR3 has 13 amino acids. Trimming shortened V by 0 bases and J by 10 bases, and 13 bases separated the two germline ends. CDR3 sequence reads: CSVEDGFSFEQFF. CDR3 in DNA: TGCAGCGTTGAAGATGGTTTCAGCTTCGAGCAGTTCTTC.

In this sample, this clonotype turned up a few times. This chain connects TRBV10-3 to TRBJ1-5; no clear D gene. The CDR3 consists of 15 residues. The germline gives CDR1 ENHRY, CDR2 SYGVKD. Trimming removed 3 bases at V and 4 bases at J, with 13 bases between. The CDR3 is CAISETPGENQPQHF. The CDR3 DNA reads TGTGCCATCAGTGAAACCCCAGGAGAGAATCAGCCCCAGCATTTT.

This clonotype was seen a handful of times. The chain has TRBV3-1 and TRBJ2-7; TRBD2 agrees at 9 bases. The CDR3 has 17 amino acids. From germline, CDR1 is LGHDT and CDR2 YNNKEL (reference sequence). The junction had 11 bases not matched to a gene; V was cut back by 4 bases and J by 1 base. In DNA form, the CDR3 reads TGTGCCAGCAGCCGGGGTAGAAGCGGGGGGTCTTCCTACGAGCAGTACTTC. It yields the protein CASSRGRSGGSSYEQYF.

This clonotype was counted at least ten times. The genes are TRBV4-2 and TRBJ2-5; TRBD1 matches at 9 bases. Germline V gives CDR1 LGHNA, CDR2 YNFKEQ. V lost 0 bases to trimming and J lost 4 bases; unmatched junction nucleotides: 6. This CDR3 contains 16 residues. Written as DNA, the CDR3 is TGTGCCAGCAGCCAAGACACAGGGGGCTTGGGAGAGACCCAGTACTTC. This encodes CASSQDTGGLGETQYF.

In nucleotides, the CDR3 is TGTGCCAGCAGTTACGTGCGGGACAATGAGCAGTTCTTC. Encoded protein: CASSYVRDNEQFF. The chain uses TRBV6-2 or TRBV6-3 and TRBJ2-1; tentative D call: TRBD2 (5 bases). There are 13 residues in the CDR3. Germline values: CDR1 MNHEY, CDR2 SVGEGT. V was clipped by 2 bases and J by 5 bases, with 7 bases between them.

The rearrangement joins TRBV12-3 or TRBV12-4 to TRBJ1-5; no firm D call. Deletions cut 1 base from V and 3 bases from J, with 13 bases between. The CDR3 covers 16 residues. DNA for the CDR3: TGTGCCAGCAGTTTAGGTAGCCCAGGCACCAATCAGCCCCAGCATTTT. This codes for CASSLGSPGTNQPQHF.

The chain uses TRBV3-1 and TRBJ1-4; D is uncertain. The V gene lost 0 bases and the J gene lost 14 bases, with 10 bases spanning the gap. Germline V gives CDR1 LGHDT, CDR2 YNNKEL (reference sequence). This CDR3 contains 12 residues. CDR3 nucleotides: TGTGCCAGCAGCCAAGATCGAATAGGGCTGTTTTTT. Translation: CASSQDRIGLFF. The whole variable domain, filled in from reference TRBV3-1 and TRBJ1-4, reads DTAVSQTPKYLVTQMGNDKSIKCEQNLGHDTMYWYKQDSKKFLKIMFSYNNKELIINETVPNRFSPKSPDKAHLNLHINSLELGDSAVYFCASSQDRIGLFFGSGTQLSVL.

The count of this clonotype is one. This sequence joins TRBV5-1 and TRBJ2-7; the D gene could be TRBD1 or TRBD2 (5 bases each). CDR3 length: 16 residues. Trimming pared 6 bases from V and 2 bases from J, leaving 21 bases between. Germline V gene data show CDR1 as SGHRS and CDR2 as YFSETQ. The CDR3 reads CASMRLGDNPTYEQYF. The CDR3 DNA sequence: TGCGCCAGCATGAGGCTGGGGGATAACCCGACCTACGAGCAGTACTTC.

The V and J genes are TRBV12-3 or TRBV12-4 and TRBJ2-7; 7 bases line up with TRBD1. Trimming at V came to 7 bases and at J to 0 bases, leaving 9 bases not matched to a gene. This CDR3 comprises 15 residues. The CDR3 region is CASTSGTASSYEQYF. The DNA for the CDR3 is TGTGCCAGCACCTCCGGGACAGCAAGCTCCTACGAGCAGTACTTC.

The CDR3 here is CASSLAARHWETQYF. In DNA form, the CDR3 reads TGTGCCAGCAGCTTAGCCGCAAGGCACTGGGAGACCCAGTACTTC. The V gene is TRBV7-9, the J gene TRBJ2-5, with D hard to call. The V gene lost 0 bases and the J gene lost 5 bases, with 13 bases spanning the gap. Germline V lookup: CDR1 SEHNR, CDR2 FQNEAQ (reference sequence). CDR3 length: 15 residues.

The V gene is TRBV12-3 or TRBV12-4, the J gene TRBJ2-3; D not certain. This CDR3 comprises 12 residues. Trimming pared 2 bases from V and 11 bases from J, leaving 11 bases between. Written as DNA, the CDR3 is TGTGCCAGCAGTTTATGGAAAGATGTGCAGTATTTT. It yields the protein CASSLWKDVQYF.

For this clonotype: Relative to the germline gene, one junction end is altered; a read error may explain this. The CDR3 is CASSVGRAQETRYF. The CDR3 bases are TGTGCCAGCAGCGTAGGGCGAGCCCAAGAGACCCGGTACTTC. The chain recombines TRBV9 with TRBJ2-5; D uncertain. The CDR3 has 14 amino acids. Germline V gives CDR1 SGDLS, CDR2 YYNGEE. The variable domain in full, with the rest retrieved from reference TRBV9 and TRBJ2-5, is DSGVTQTPKHLITATGQRVTLRCSPRSGDLSVYWYQQSLDQGLQFLIQYYNGEERAKGNILERFSAQQFPDLHSELNLSSLELGDSALYFCASSVGRAQETRYFGPGTRLLVL.

The V and J genes are TRBV5-1 and TRBJ2-5; TRBD1 might be the D (6 bases). The DNA matches TRBJ2-7 better at its end, which makes the J call doubtful. The CDR3 loop spans 16 amino acids. Germline CDR1 reads SGHRS; CDR2 reads YFSETQ. CDR3 nucleotides: TGCGCCAGCAGCTTGGAACCAGGGGTTGATAGGTACGAGCAGTACTTC. It yields the protein CASSLEPGVDRYEQYF.

This clonotype appeared a few times. The genes are TRBV5-1 and TRBJ1-2, with D unresolved. V was cut by 0 bases and J by 7 bases, with 10 bases left in between. Germline V gene sequence: CDR1 SGHRS, CDR2 YFSETQ. This CDR3 spans 13 amino acids. The CDR3 bases are TGCGCCAGCAGCTTGGGGGCGGTTTTTGGCTACACCTTC. Translated, it gives CASSLGAVFGYTF.

There are a few counts of this clonotype. V and J are TRBV4-3 and TRBJ2-7; D gene ambiguous. Germline-derived CDR1 and CDR2 are LGHNA and YSLEER. Deletions cut 1 base from V and 1 base from J, with 8 bases between. The CDR3 loop spans 14 amino acids. The DNA for the CDR3 is TGCGCCAGCAGCCAAGGGCCAGCATCCTACGAGCAGTACTTC. Translation gives CASSQGPASYEQYF.

The rearrangement uses TRBV15 and TRBJ2-1, with 9 bases identical to TRBD2. With 5 bases clipped from V and 3 bases from J, the junction kept 5 bases outside the gene matches. The V gene's germline CDR1 is LNHNV and CDR2 YYDKDF (reference sequence). The length of the CDR3 is 15 residues. CDR3 sequence (DNA): TGTGCCACCAGCCCGACTAGCGGAGACTACAATGAGCAGTTCTTC. Amino acids: CATSPTSGDYNEQFF.

The chain is built from TRBV9 and TRBJ2-1, with 8 bases lining up with TRBD2. With 3 bases clipped from V and 6 bases from J, the junction kept 5 bases outside the gene matches. Germline V gene sequence: CDR1 SGDLS, CDR2 YYNGEE. CDR3 size: 14 residues. The DNA of the CDR3 is TGTGCCAGCAGCGCGGGGGGGTGGATCAATGAGCAGTTCTTC. Protein sequence: CASSAGGWINEQFF.

A few counts support this clonotype. Possible read error: a much larger clone is one base away. V is TRBV7-9 and J is TRBJ2-5; maybe TRBD1 (8 bases). The V end was cut by 0 bases, the J end by 11 bases, with 19 bases between. CDR1 is SEHNR and CDR2 is FQNEAQ in the germline V gene (reference sequence). The CDR3 contains 15 residues. Here the CDR3 DNA reads TGTGCCAGCAGCTTAGCTGACAGGGGAGGGAATGAGCAGTACTTC. Translating gives CASSLADRGGNEQYF.

The chain links TRBV29-1 to TRBJ1-1; D gene ambiguous. V lost 2 bases, J lost 6 bases, and 10 bases lay in between. CDR3 size: 12 residues. From germline, CDR1 is SQVTM and CDR2 ANQGSEA. The CDR3 loop reads CSVELGYAEAFF. CDR3 bases: TGCAGCGTTGAACTAGGGTACGCTGAAGCTTTCTTT.

This clonotype occurred many times. V and J are TRBV4-2 and TRBJ2-3; 7 bases map to TRBD2. The CDR3 is made up of 16 amino acids. CDR1 and CDR2 (germline): LGHNA, YNFKEQ. Trimming at V came to 3 bases and at J to 1 base, leaving 7 bases not matched to a gene. CDR3 in amino acids: CASSQSTSQGTDTQYF. CDR3 in DNA: TGTGCCAGCAGCCAGTCGACTAGCCAGGGCACAGATACGCAGTATTTT.

This clonotype turned up a few times. J is TRBJ2-7 and V is TRBV10-3, with TRBD1 identical over 9 bases. The V segment lost 5 bases and the J segment 2 bases; nucleotides outside the gene matches: 1. In germline, CDR1 is ENHRY, CDR2 SYGVKD. The CDR3 contains 13 residues. The DNA of the CDR3 is TGTGCCATCAGTCGGGACAGGGCCTACGAGCAGTACTTC. It is translated as CAISRDRAYEQYF.

This clonotype was detected only a few times. The J gene is TRBJ2-5, the V gene TRBV24-1; 8 nucleotides line up with TRBD1. CDR1 KGHDR and CDR2 SFDVKD come from the germline V gene. V lost 0 bases, J lost 2 bases, and 10 bases stayed unmatched. The CDR3 is 18 amino acids. In DNA form, the CDR3 reads TGTGCCACCAGTGATTTGCGTGACGGACAGGGTATACAAGAGACCCAGTACTTC. This translates into CATSDLRDGQGIQETQYF.